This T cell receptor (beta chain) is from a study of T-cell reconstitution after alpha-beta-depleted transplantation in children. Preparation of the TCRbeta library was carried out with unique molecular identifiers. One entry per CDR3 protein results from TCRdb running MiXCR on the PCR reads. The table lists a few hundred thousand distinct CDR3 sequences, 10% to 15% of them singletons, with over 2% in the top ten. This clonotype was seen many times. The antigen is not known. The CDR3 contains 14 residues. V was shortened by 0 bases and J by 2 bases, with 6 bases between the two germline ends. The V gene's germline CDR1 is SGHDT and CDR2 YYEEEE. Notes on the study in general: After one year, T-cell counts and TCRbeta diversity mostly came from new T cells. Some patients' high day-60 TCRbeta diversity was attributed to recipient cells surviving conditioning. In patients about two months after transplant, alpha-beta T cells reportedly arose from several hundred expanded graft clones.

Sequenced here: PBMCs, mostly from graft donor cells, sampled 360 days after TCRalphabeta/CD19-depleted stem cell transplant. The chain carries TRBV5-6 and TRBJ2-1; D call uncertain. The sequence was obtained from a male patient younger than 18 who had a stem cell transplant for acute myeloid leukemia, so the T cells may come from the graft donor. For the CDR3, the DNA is TGTGCCAGCAGCTTGGTGGTCGCCTACAATGAGCAGTTCTTC. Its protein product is CASSLVVAYNEQFF.